The next 18 T cell receptor beta chains were all read from a single sample in a study of T cell repertoires in cytomegalovirus infection. Via MiXCR, TCRdb re-called the reads, giving one row per CDR3 protein. The table records 150,000 to 200,000 distinct CDR3 sequences, approximately 28% of them present only once. Sample: PBMCs. Source of these receptors: a human donor in good health (CMV status not recorded). Some clones in this sample may be carry-over from other donors' samples.

This clonotype was seen a few times. The CDR3 DNA reads as TGTGCCAGCAGTCACTCCCCGAGGGGGCGGACTGAAGCTTTCTTT. This gives the protein CASSHSPRGRTEAFF. The chain has TRBV28 and TRBJ1-1, with TRBD1 matching 7 bases. The CDR3 runs 15 residues. CDR1 and CDR2 (germline): MDHEN, SYDVKM. V was pared by 5 bases and J by 5 bases, with 11 bases of the junction left unmatched.

This sequence joins TRBV12-3 or TRBV12-4 and TRBJ1-1; D may be TRBD1 (5 bases). V was shortened by 11 bases and J by 5 bases, with 18 bases between the two germline ends. This CDR3 has 13 amino acids. The CDR3 coding sequence is TGTGCCTCCAGGGAAGGGGAGAAGACTGAAGCTTTCTTT. This gives the protein CASREGEKTEAFF.

This clonotype occurred many times. This chain links TRBV7-2 with TRBJ2-1; D may be TRBD2 (6 bases). Trimming pared 1 base from V and 5 bases from J, leaving 12 bases between. Germline V CDR1 and CDR2: SGHTA, FQGNSA. This CDR3 is built from 15 residues. The CDR3 region is CASSLGGGSHNEQFF. In DNA, the CDR3 is TGTGCCAGCAGCTTAGGGGGAGGTTCACACAATGAGCAGTTCTTC.

DNA for the CDR3: TGTGCCAGCAGTGATGGGTCGGGTGGCAATCAGCCCCAGCATTTT. Residues: CASSDGSGGNQPQHF. The rearrangement uses TRBV2 and TRBJ1-5; D is undetermined. From germline, CDR1 is SNHLY and CDR2 FYNNEI. This CDR3 has 15 amino acids. The V and J ends lost 3 bases and 2 bases respectively, with 11 bases between them.

A few counts support this clonotype. The chain is built from TRBV18 and TRBJ2-1; tentatively, D is TRBD1 (5 bases). Germline CDR1 KGHSH, CDR2 LQKENI. V was cut by 5 bases and J by 8 bases, with 7 bases left in between. This CDR3 region has 11 residues. This chain's CDR3 is CASSRGDEQFF. CDR3 bases: TGTGCCAGCTCAAGGGGCGATGAGCAGTTCTTC.

This clonotype turned up a few times. The chain combines TRBV2 with TRBJ1-2, with D tentatively TRBD1 (5 bases). From germline, CDR1 is SNHLY and CDR2 FYNNEI. V lost 4 bases and J lost 5, with 11 bases in between. This CDR3 comprises 13 residues. CDR3 sequence (DNA): TGTGCCAGCAGTGTCAAGGGGAGATATGGCTACACCTTC. Translating it yields CASSVKGRYGYTF.

Ten or more counts support this clonotype. The J gene is TRBJ1-2, the V gene TRBV7-2; D is undetermined. The germline CDR1 and CDR2 sequences are SGHTA and FQGNSA. Trimming cost V 3 bases and J 6 bases, with 14 bases left between them. This CDR3 contains 14 residues. The CDR3 DNA follows: TGTGCCAGCAGCTTTATAAGGATTAGGGATGGCTACACCTTC. Protein sequence: CASSFIRIRDGYTF.

A few counts support this clonotype. This sequence joins TRBV25-1 and TRBJ2-7, with D uncertain. Trimming removed 3 bases at V and 0 bases at J, with 21 bases between. The CDR3 covers 18 residues. Germline V gene lookup returns CDR1 MGHDK and CDR2 SYGVNS. The CDR3 reads CASSEAPTGRVPSYEQYF. CDR3 nucleotide sequence: TGTGCCAGCAGTGAGGCCCCTACCGGACGGGTCCCCTCCTACGAGCAGTACTTC.

The V gene is TRBV2, the J gene TRBJ1-5; no clear D gene. CDR1 is SNHLY and CDR2 is FYNNEI in the germline V gene. This CDR3 is 14 amino acids long. Trimming cost V 7 bases and J 4 bases, with 14 bases left between them. The CDR3 loop reads CASNLRRGNQPQHF. As DNA, the CDR3 is TGTGCCAGCAACCTCCGGCGGGGAAATCAGCCCCAGCATTTT. Together with reference TRBV2 and TRBJ1-5, the CDR3 gives the full variable domain: EPEVTQTPSHQVTQMGQEVILRCVPISNHLYFYWYRQILGQKVEFLVSFYNNEISEKSEIFDDQFSVERPDGSNFTLKIRSTKLEDSAMYFCASNLRRGNQPQHFGDGTRLSIL.

The chain carries TRBV7-9 and TRBJ2-2; D is uncertain. This CDR3 region has 16 residues. Germline V gene sequence: CDR1 SEHNR, CDR2 FQNEAQ (reference sequence). V was cut by 5 bases and J by 3 bases, with 16 bases left in between. The CDR3 loop is CASSIRLKLDTGELFF. The DNA for the CDR3 is TGTGCCAGCAGCATTAGGTTGAAATTGGACACCGGGGAGCTGTTTTTT.

This clonotype was detected ten times or more. The V gene is TRBV7-2, the J gene TRBJ2-1, with TRBD2 matching over 12 bases. V was pared by 3 bases and J by 7 bases, with 4 bases of the junction left unmatched. The CDR3 runs 15 residues. In germline, CDR1 is SGHTA, CDR2 FQGNSA. The CDR3 nucleotides are TGTGCCAGCAGCTTTACTAGCGGGGGGATAAATGAGCAGTTCTTC. It translates to CASSFTSGGINEQFF.

This clonotype has a handful of counts. The chain employs TRBV12-3 or TRBV12-4 and TRBJ2-2; unclear D gene. The CDR3 covers 14 residues. Between the trimmed V and J ends, which lost 6 bases and 4 bases, there was a span of 12 bases. In DNA, the CDR3 is TGTGCCAGCAGGCCGTCCCCGAGCACCGGGGAGCTGTTTTTT. Amino acids: CASRPSPSTGELFF.

This clonotype was picked up a small number of times. The chain uses TRBV4-1 and TRBJ2-1; possibly TRBD2 for D (7 bases). V was pared by 0 bases and J by 0 bases, with 15 bases between. Per germline, CDR1 MGHRA and CDR2 YSYEKL. The CDR3 contains 18 residues. This CDR3 reads CASSQDGYGGRSYNEQFF. The CDR3 nucleotides read TGCGCCAGCAGCCAAGATGGGTACGGGGGGCGCTCCTACAATGAGCAGTTCTTC.

The genes are TRBV6-5 and TRBJ1-4, with TRBD1 as a possible D gene (5 bases). Per germline, CDR1 MNHEY and CDR2 SVGAGI. Trimming left V 2 bases short and J 8 bases short, with 12 bases between. The CDR3 totals 14 residues. CDR3 DNA sequence: TGTGCCAGCAGTTACAGGCGGGGGGGAGAAAAACTGTTTTTT. This sequence encodes CASSYRRGGEKLFF.

This clonotype showed up just once. The V call is TRBV2, the J call TRBJ1-4, with D perhaps TRBD1 (5 bases). Germline CDR1 is SNHLY and CDR2 is FYNNEI. V lost 5 bases to trimming and J lost 12 bases, with 13 bases between them. There are 12 residues in the CDR3. DNA of the CDR3: TGTGCCAGCAGTTTTCAGGGTAAAGAACTGTTTTTT. It translates to CASSFQGKELFF.

This clonotype turned up a few times. The CDR3 sequence is CASSVRGNTEAFF. The DNA for the CDR3 is TGTGCCAGCAGCGTAAGGGGGAACACTGAAGCTTTCTTT. The V call is TRBV9, the J call TRBJ1-1, with D possibly being TRBD1 (5 bases). In germline, CDR1 is SGDLS, CDR2 YYNGEE. The CDR3 length is 13 residues. Trimming removed 1 base at V and 1 base at J, with 5 bases between.

This clonotype was detected only a few times. The CDR3 bases are TGCAGTGCTAGTAATCTAGGGGGTCCCAAAAACATTCAGTACTTC. Encoded protein: CSASNLGGPKNIQYF. The chain uses TRBV20-1 and TRBJ2-4, with D possibly TRBD1 on 6 matching bases. Germline CDR1 and CDR2: DFQATT and SNEGSKA (reference sequence). The CDR3 covers 15 residues. The V end lost 3 bases, the J end lost 2 bases, and 14 bases lay between the germline ends.

In this sample, this clonotype turned up many times. The chain couples TRBV7-2 to TRBJ1-2; D not certain. The CDR3 has 13 amino acids. Germline V gives CDR1 SGHTA, CDR2 FQGNSA. V was clipped by 3 bases and J by 8 bases, with 13 bases between them. CDR3 nucleotide sequence: TGTGCCAGCAGCTTTCTAGGAGAAGTAGGCTACACCTTC. This encodes CASSFLGEVGYTF.